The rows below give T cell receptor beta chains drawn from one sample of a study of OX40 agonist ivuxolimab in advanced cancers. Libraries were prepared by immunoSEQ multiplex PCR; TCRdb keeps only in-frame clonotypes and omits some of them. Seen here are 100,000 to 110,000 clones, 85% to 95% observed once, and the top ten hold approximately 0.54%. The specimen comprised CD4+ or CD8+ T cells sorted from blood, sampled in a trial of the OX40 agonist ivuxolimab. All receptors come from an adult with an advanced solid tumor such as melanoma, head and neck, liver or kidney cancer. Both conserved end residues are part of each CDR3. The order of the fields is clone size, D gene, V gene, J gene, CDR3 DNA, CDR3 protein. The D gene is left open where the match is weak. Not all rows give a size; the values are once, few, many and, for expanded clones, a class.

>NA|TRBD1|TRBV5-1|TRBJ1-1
TGCGCCAGCAGCCCAGGGGGCAGGGCCGGGAACACTGAAGCTTTCTTT
CASSPGGRAGNTEAFF
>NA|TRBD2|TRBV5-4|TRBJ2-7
TGTGCCAGCAGCTTGGGCGCTAGCGGGAGTTACGAGCAGTACTTC
CASSLGASGSYEQYF
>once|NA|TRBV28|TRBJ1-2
TGTGCCAGCAGTTTAGGTATTAGGGGTGGGGCCAACTATGGCTACACCTTC
CASSLGIRGGANYGYTF
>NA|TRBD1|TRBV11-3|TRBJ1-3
TGTGCCAGCAGCCTAAGACAGGGTCCTGGAAACACCATATATTTT
CASSLRQGPGNTIYF
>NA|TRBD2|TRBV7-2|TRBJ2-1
TGTGCCAGCAGCCCGACTAGCGGGAGAACGGGTGAGCAGTTCTTC
CASSPTSGRTGEQFF
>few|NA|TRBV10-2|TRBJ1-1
TGCGCCAGCAGAAGAGAATTGAACACTGAAGCTTTCTTT
CASRRELNTEAFF
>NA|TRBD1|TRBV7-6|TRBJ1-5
TGTGCCAGCAGCTTAGATTTTCAGGGGGCGGTCAAACAGCCCCAGCATTTT
CASSLDFQGAVKQPQHF
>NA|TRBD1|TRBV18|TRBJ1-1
TGTGCCAGCTCACCACAAGACAGGGGGCTGGCTGAAGCTTTCTTT
CASSPQDRGLAEAFF
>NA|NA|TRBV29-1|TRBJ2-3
TGCAGCGTTGAGGACATAACCCCCTCGCCAGATACGCAGTATTTT
CSVEDITPSPDTQYF
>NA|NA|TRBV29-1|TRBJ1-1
TGCAGCGTTGGAGTCAGAGAGAACACTGAAGCTTTCTTT
CSVGVRENTEAFF
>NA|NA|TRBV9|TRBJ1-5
TGTGCCAGCAGCGGGGGACAACTCAATCAGCCCCAGCATTTT
CASSGGQLNQPQHF
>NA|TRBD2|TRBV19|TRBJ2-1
TGTGCCAGTAGATCTAGCGGGAGTTTTCCCAATGAGCAGTTCTTC
CASRSSGSFPNEQFF
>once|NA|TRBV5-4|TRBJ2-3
TGTGCCAGCAGCTTGAGGGCCCGTTCAGATACGCAGTATTTT
CASSLRARSDTQYF
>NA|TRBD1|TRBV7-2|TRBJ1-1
TGTGCCAGCAGACCCGGGACAGGCTTGAACACTGAAGCTTTCTTT
CASRPGTGLNTEAFF
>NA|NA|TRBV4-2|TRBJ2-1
TGTGCCAGCAGCGCAAGCCGGACTGGAAGGGGGGAAGGGGGGCCTGAGCAGTTCTTC
CASSASRTGRGEGGPEQFF
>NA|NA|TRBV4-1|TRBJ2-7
TGCGCCAGCAGCCAAGTTGACTACGAGCAGTACTTC
CASSQVDYEQYF
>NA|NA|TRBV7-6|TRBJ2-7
TGTGCCAGCAGCTTAGCCGGACAGCCTACCTACGAGCAGTACTTC
CASSLAGQPTYEQYF
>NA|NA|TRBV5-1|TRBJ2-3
TGCGCCAGCAGCTTGGTTGGTGGAAGTTTGACAGATACGCAGTATTTT
CASSLVGGSLTDTQYF
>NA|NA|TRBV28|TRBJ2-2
TGTGCCAGCAGTTTTGGGGCGGCGAACACCGGGGAGCTGTTTTTT
CASSFGAANTGELFF
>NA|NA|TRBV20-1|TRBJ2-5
TGCAGTGCTAGACCCTTGGAGACCCAGTACTTC
CSARPLETQYF
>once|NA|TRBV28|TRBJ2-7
TGTGCCAGCACCGGGGTCCCACGAGCTGTCGAGCAGTACTTC
CASTGVPRAVEQYF
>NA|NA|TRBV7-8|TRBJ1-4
TGTGCCAGCAGTCCCAACGTTGCAACTAATGAAAAACTGTTTTTT
CASSPNVATNEKLFF
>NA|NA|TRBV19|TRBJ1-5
TGTGCCAGTAGTCCTCGGGGGAATCAGCCCCAGCATTTT
CASSPRGNQPQHF
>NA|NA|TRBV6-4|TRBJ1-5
TGTGGCAGCAGCATGAATCAGCCCCAGCATTTT
CGSSMNQPQHF
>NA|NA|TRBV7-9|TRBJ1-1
TGTGCCAGCAGCTTAAACCAGGGAAACACTGAAGCTTTCTTT
CASSLNQGNTEAFF
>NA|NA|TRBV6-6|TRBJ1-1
TGTGCCAGCATCGAGGGATTGAACACTGAAGCTTTCTTT
CASIEGLNTEAFF
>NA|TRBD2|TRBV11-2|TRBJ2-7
TGTGCCAGCAGTAGCGGGACCATACTGAGCTCCTACGAGCAGTACTTC
CASSSGTILSSYEQYF
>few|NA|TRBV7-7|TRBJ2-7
TGTGCTAGCAGCTTAGTCACAGGGAACGAGCAGTACTTC
CASSLVTGNEQYF
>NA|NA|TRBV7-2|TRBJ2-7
TGTGCCAGCAGCTTAGGGGGGGTCTCCTACGAGCAGTACTTC
CASSLGGVSYEQYF
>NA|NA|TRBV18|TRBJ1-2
TGTGCCAGCTCACCATTCGGGGACAACTATGGCTACACCTTC
CASSPFGDNYGYTF
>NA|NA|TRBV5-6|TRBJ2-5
TGTGCCAGCAGCCCGGGGAGCATGAAAGAGACCCAGTACTTC
CASSPGSMKETQYF
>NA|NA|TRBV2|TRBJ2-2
TGTGCCAGCAGTGTTAGGAGGCGTTGGACTGGTGAATCTTACGCCGGGGAGCTGTTTTTT
CASSVRRRWTGESYAGELFF
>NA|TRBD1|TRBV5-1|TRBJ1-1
TGCGCCAGCAGCCTGGATAAGACAGGGGTAATGAACACTGAAGCTTTCTTT
CASSLDKTGVMNTEAFF
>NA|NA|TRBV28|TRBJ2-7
TGTGCCAGCAGTTCATCGAGGAGCTCCTACGAGCAGTACTTC
CASSSSRSSYEQYF
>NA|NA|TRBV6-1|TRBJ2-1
TGTGCCAGCAAAAAAACGGTTGAGCAGTTCTTC
CASKKTVEQFF
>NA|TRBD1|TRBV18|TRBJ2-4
TGTGCCAGCTCTCAGGACAGGGGGGTCGCCAAAAACATTCAGTACTTC
CASSQDRGVAKNIQYF
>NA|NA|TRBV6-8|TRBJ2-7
TGTGCCAGCAGTGGACTCTTGGGCCAGCCTCAGGACGAGCAGTACTTC
CASSGLLGQPQDEQYF
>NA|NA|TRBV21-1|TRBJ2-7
TGTGCCAGCAGCAGAATAAGGGGACGAGCCTACGAGCAGTACTTC
CASSRIRGRAYEQYF
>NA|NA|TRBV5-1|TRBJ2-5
TGCGCCAGCAGCCGAAGGGCGGGCGTTGGGGAGACCCAGTACTTC
CASSRRAGVGETQYF
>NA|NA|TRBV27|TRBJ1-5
TGTGCCAGCAGTCCTTGGGGAGGGAATCAGCCCCAGCATTTT
CASSPWGGNQPQHF
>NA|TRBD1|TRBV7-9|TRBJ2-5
TGTGCCAGCAGCTTAGAAGGGCAGGGGGCTTGGGAGACCCAGTACTTC
CASSLEGQGAWETQYF
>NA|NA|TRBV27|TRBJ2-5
TGTGCCAGCAGTTCCCCGGCCCCGGGGGAAGAGACCCAGTACTTC
CASSSPAPGEETQYF
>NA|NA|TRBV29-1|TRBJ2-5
TGCAGCGTTGCCCCCGACGGGTTTAGTGAGACCCAGTACTTC
CSVAPDGFSETQYF
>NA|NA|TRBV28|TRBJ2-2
TGTGCCAGCAGTTTGGCCGGGATAGGGGTGGGCACCGGGGAGCTGTTTTTT
CASSLAGIGVGTGELFF
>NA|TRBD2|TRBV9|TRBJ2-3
TGTGCCAGCAGCGGACTACTAGCGGGCGCAGATACGCAGTATTTT
CASSGLLAGADTQYF